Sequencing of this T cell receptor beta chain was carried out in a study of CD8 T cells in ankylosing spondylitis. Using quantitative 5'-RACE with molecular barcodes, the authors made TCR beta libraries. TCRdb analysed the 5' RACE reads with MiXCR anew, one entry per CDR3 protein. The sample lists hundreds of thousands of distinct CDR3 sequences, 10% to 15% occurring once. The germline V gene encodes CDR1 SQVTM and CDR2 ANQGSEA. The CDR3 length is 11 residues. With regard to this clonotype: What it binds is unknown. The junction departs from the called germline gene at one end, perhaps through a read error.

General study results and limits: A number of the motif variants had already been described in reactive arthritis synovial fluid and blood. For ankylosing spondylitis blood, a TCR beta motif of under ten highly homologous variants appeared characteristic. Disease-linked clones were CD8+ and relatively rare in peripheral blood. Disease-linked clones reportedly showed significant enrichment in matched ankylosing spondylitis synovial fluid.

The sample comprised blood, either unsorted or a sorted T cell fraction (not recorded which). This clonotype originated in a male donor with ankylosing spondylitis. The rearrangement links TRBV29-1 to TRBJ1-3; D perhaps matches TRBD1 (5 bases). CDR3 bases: TGCAGCGTTGTTTCCAGGGAAAGGCGGGATTTT. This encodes CSVVSRERRDF.